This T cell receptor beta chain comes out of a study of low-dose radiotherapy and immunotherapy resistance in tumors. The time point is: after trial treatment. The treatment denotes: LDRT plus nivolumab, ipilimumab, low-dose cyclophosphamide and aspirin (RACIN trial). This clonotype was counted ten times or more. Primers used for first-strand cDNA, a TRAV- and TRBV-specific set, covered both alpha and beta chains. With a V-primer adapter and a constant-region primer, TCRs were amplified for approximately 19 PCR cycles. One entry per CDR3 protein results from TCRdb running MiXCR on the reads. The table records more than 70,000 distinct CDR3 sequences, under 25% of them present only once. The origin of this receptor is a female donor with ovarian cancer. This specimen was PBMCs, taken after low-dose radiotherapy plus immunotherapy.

This CDR3 reads CASSPAGGVYNEQFF. The DNA of the CDR3 is TGTGCCAGCAGTCCAGCGGGGGGGGTTTACAATGAGCAGTTCTTC. The J gene is TRBJ2-1, the V gene TRBV28, with 10 positions matching TRBD2. The CDR3 has 15 residues. The V gene's germline CDR1 is MDHEN and CDR2 SYDVKM. After removal of 5 bases from V and 4 bases from J, the junction contained 5 bases not matched to a gene.